The 14 T cell receptor beta chains presented below share a single source sample, sequenced in a study of control samples from healthy donors and cancer patients. Generated by immunoSEQ multiplex PCR, the TCRdb table keeps only in-frame clones and is missing some. The sample carries approximately 82,000 clones, over 75% recorded once. The sample taken for sequencing was blood. These receptors were collected from a man aged 50 to 60 in good health.

The chain combines TRBV5-1 with TRBJ2-7; maybe TRBD1 (5 bases). Germline values: CDR1 SGHRS, CDR2 YFSETQ. This CDR3 region has 14 residues. Deletions cut 6 bases from V and 0 bases from J, with 13 bases between. The chain's CDR3 is CASKVPGFSYEQYF. The CDR3 coding sequence is TGCGCCAGCAAAGTCCCAGGGTTCTCCTACGAGCAGTACTTC.

A single count supports this clone. The chain links TRBV5-8 to TRBJ2-2; TRBD2 matches 7 bases. The CDR3 is 16 amino acids. The V and J ends lost 4 bases and 5 bases, in that order; junction bases with no gene match: 11. The germline V gene has CDR1 SGHTS and CDR2 YDEGEE. The CDR3 DNA sequence: TGTGCCAGCAGCCGAGGGACTACCTTTACGACCGGGGAGCTGTTTTTT. It translates to CASSRGTTFTTGELFF.

The chain is built from TRBV15 and TRBJ2-3, with D maybe TRBD2 (6 bases). The CDR3 length is 16 residues. Trimming removed 1 base from V and 1 base from J, with 12 bases in between. CDR1 and CDR2 from the germline V gene are LNHNV and YYDKDF (reference sequence). CDR3 sequence (DNA): TGTGCCACCAGCAGAGCGGCGGGGCGCGGCACAGATACGCAGTATTTT. Protein product: CATSRAAGRGTDTQYF.

V and J are TRBV27 and TRBJ1-5, with no clear D. CDR1 MNHEY and CDR2 SMNVEV come from the germline V gene (reference sequence). The CDR3 covers 12 residues. Trimming cost V 3 bases and J 6 bases, with 6 bases left between them. The CDR3 nucleotides read TGTGCCAGCAGTTTCCTGGGTCAGCCCCAGCATTTT. It translates to CASSFLGQPQHF.

The genes are TRBV12-2 and TRBJ2-7; the D call in the table, TRBD2, was not verified against the DNA. TRBV12-2 is described as a pseudogene. The CDR3 spans 16 residues. Here the CDR3 DNA reads TGTGCAAGTCACCGACCTCAGGGAGGAGGGGACTACGAGCAGTACGTC. This sequence encodes CASHRPQGGGDYEQYV.

The chain has TRBV4-3 and TRBJ2-1; no clear D. With 0 bases removed from V and 7 bases from J, the gap between germline ends came to 4 bases. Germline V CDR1 and CDR2: LGHNA, YSLEER. CDR3 length: 12 amino acids. CDR3 in DNA: TGCGCCAGCAGCCAAGATCTAAATGAGCAGTTCTTC. It codes for CASSQDLNEQFF.

The rearrangement joins TRBV5-5 to TRBJ1-6, with D maybe TRBD1 (5 bases). V lost 4 bases and J lost 14, with 25 bases in between. The CDR3 consists of 16 residues. Germline CDR1 is SGHKS and CDR2 is YYEKEE (reference sequence). CDR3 DNA: TGTGCCAGCAGCACCTCAACCGGGACCGCGGGAGGGGCCCTCCACTTT. It translates to CASSTSTGTAGGALHF. The whole variable domain, filled in from reference TRBV5-5 and TRBJ1-6, reads DAGVTQSPTHLIKTRGQQVTLRCSPISGHKSVSWYQQVLGQGPQFIFQYYEKEERGRGNFPDRFSARQFPNYSSELNVNALLLGDSALYLCASSTSTGTAGGALHFGNGTRLTVT.

The rearrangement joins TRBV10-1 to TRBJ1-1; D is ambiguous. Germline V lookup: CDR1 WNHNN, CDR2 SYGVQD (reference sequence). Trimming took off 0 bases at V and 3 bases at J, with 11 bases between the two ends. The CDR3 contains 15 residues. CDR3 amino acids: CASSESTTLHTEAFF. The CDR3 coding sequence is TGCGCCAGCAGTGAGTCGACGACCCTTCACACTGAAGCTTTCTTT.

The chain carries TRBV24-1 and TRBJ2-5; 9 positions agree with TRBD1. Germline-derived CDR1 and CDR2 are KGHDR and SFDVKD. This CDR3 has 18 amino acids. With 4 bases clipped from V and 2 bases from J, the junction kept 13 bases outside the gene matches. This CDR3 reads CATSDPAPRQGGQETQYF. The CDR3 coding sequence is TGTGCCACCAGTGACCCTGCCCCTCGACAGGGGGGTCAAGAGACCCAGTACTTC.

This rearrangement joins TRBV7-8 to TRBJ2-1, with TRBD1 matching 7 bases. The V and J ends lost 4 bases and 8 bases, in that order; junction bases with no gene match: 8. The germline CDR1 and CDR2 sequences are SGHVS and FQNEAQ. This CDR3 spans 14 amino acids. CDR3 loop: CASSSWTGTDEQFF. The CDR3 DNA reads TGTGCCAGCAGCTCCTGGACAGGTACCGATGAGCAGTTCTTC.

The V and J genes are TRBV4-2 and TRBJ2-7, with TRBD2 identical over 8 bases. The germline V gene has CDR1 LGHNA and CDR2 YNFKEQ. The CDR3 length is 17 residues. V gave up 3 bases and J gave up 3 bases; unmatched junction bases: 13. The CDR3 DNA follows: TGTGCCAGCAGCCAGGGCTTTTGGCGGGAGGAACTCTACGAGCAGTACTTC. It translates to CASSQGFWREELYEQYF.

This clone was recorded only once. This chain joins TRBV6-6 and TRBJ1-6; tentative D call: TRBD1 (6 bases). V shed 5 bases and J shed 7 bases, with 12 bases lying between them. Per the germline V gene, CDR1 is MNHNY and CDR2 is SVGAGI (reference sequence). This CDR3 has 14 residues. The CDR3 DNA reads TGTGCCAGCAGTCAACAGGGAACGAATTCACCCCTCCACTTT. This translates into CASSQQGTNSPLHF.

The CDR3 DNA reads as TGTGCCAGCTCACCGAACGGTGGGATGAACACTGAAGCTTTCTTT. This codes for CASSPNGGMNTEAFF. The genes are TRBV18 and TRBJ1-1, with no clear D. The germline V and J ends were trimmed by 3 bases and 0 bases, with 11 bases remaining between them. Per the germline V gene, CDR1 is KGHSH and CDR2 is LQKENI. The CDR3 consists of 15 residues.

This clone showed up just a few times. This sequence joins TRBV7-9 and TRBJ2-1; 11 bases are shared with TRBD2. The CDR3 covers 16 residues. V lost 5 bases, J lost 4 bases, and 7 bases stayed unmatched. From germline, CDR1 is SEHNR and CDR2 FQNEAQ (reference sequence). The CDR3: CASSPLTSGGYNEQFF. The CDR3 DNA is TGTGCCAGCAGCCCTTTAACTAGCGGGGGATACAATGAGCAGTTCTTC.